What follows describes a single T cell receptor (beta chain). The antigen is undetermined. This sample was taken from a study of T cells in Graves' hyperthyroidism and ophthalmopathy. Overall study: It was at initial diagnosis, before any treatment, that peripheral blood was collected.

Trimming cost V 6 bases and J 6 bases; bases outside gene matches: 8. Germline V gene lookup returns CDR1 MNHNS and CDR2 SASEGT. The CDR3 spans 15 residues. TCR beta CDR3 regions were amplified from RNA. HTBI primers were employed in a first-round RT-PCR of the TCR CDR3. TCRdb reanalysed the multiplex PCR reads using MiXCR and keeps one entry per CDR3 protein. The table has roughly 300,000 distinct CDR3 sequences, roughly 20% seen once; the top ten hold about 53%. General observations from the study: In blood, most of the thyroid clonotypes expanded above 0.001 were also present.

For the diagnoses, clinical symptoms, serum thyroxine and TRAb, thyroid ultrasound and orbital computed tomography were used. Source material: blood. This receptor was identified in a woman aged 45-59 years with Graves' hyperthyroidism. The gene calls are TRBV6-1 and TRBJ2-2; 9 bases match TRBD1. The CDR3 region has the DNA TGTGCCAGCAGCCCGGGACAGGGTCCCCCCGGGGAGCTGTTTTTT. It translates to CASSPGQGPPGELFF.